The 25 T cell receptor beta chains given below trace back to one sample, sequenced in a study of OX40 agonist ivuxolimab in advanced cancers. Libraries were prepared by immunoSEQ multiplex PCR; TCRdb keeps only in-frame clonotypes and omits some of them. The table lists about 71,000 clones, about 78% of them singletons. Specimen: CD4+ or CD8+ T cells sorted from blood, collected in a trial of the OX40 agonist ivuxolimab. The receptors were gathered from an adult with an advanced solid tumor such as melanoma, head and neck, liver or kidney cancer.

This clone was seen a few times. The chain employs TRBV28 and TRBJ1-1; the D is unclear. Germline V CDR1 and CDR2: MDHEN, SYDVKM. CDR3 length: 11 residues. The V and J ends lost 2 bases and 7 bases respectively, with 5 bases between them. The CDR3 region is CASSLRDEAFF. The CDR3 DNA follows: TGTGCCAGCAGTTTAAGAGATGAAGCTTTCTTT.

The chain joins TRBV7-2 to TRBJ2-6, with TRBD1 matching 11 bases. Germline V CDR1 and CDR2: SGHTA, FQGNSA. The V gene end was trimmed by 2 bases and the J gene end by 0 bases; junction bases not matched to a gene: 6. The CDR3 spans 19 residues. Here the CDR3 DNA reads TGTGCCAGCAGCTTATCAGGACAGGGGGCGTCCTCTGGGGCCAACGTCCTGACTTTC. This encodes CASSLSGQGASSGANVLTF.

The chain has TRBV27 and TRBJ1-1; TRBD1 aligns across 7 bases. V gave up 5 bases and J gave up 10 bases; unmatched junction bases: 10. In germline, CDR1 is MNHEY, CDR2 SMNVEV (reference sequence). The CDR3 length is 13 residues. CDR3 region: CASSLNRQGRAFF. In DNA form, the CDR3 reads TGTGCCAGCAGTCTCAATCGACAGGGAAGAGCTTTCTTT.

This chain uses TRBV5-1 with TRBJ2-1; D unclear. Germline CDR1 reads SGHRS; CDR2 reads YFSETQ. CDR3 size: 15 residues. V was shortened by 1 base and J by 5 bases, with 13 bases between the two germline ends. The CDR3 region has the DNA TGCGCCAGCAGCTTGTCCCCCCGGGCAGACAATGAGCAGTTCTTC. Translation: CASSLSPRADNEQFF.

J is TRBJ2-6 and V is TRBV7-6, with unresolved D. V was pared by 5 bases and J by 0 bases, with 8 bases between. The CDR3 is 15 residues long. Germline CDR1 is SGHVS and CDR2 is FNYEAQ. The chain's CDR3 is CASSAQSSGANVLTF. The DNA for the CDR3 is TGTGCCAGCAGCGCTCAGAGCTCTGGGGCCAACGTCCTGACTTTC.

The chain has TRBV21-1 and TRBJ1-4. TRBV21-1 has pseudogene status. The length of the CDR3 is 12 residues. The CDR3 nucleotides are TGTGCCCGAGGTCCCTTTAATGAAAAACTGTTTTTT. It yields the protein CARGPFNEKLFF.

This clone was observed a single time. The CDR3 region is CAGTVDSSSTDTQYF. CDR3 DNA sequence: TGTGCCGGCACCGTTGACAGTTCTAGCACAGATACGCAGTATTTT. V gene TRBV2 combines with J gene TRBJ2-3; possibly TRBD1 for D (5 bases). The CDR3 spans 15 residues. Germline V gene lookup returns CDR1 SNHLY and CDR2 FYNNEI. V was cut by 11 bases and J by 0 bases, with 18 bases left in between. The full variable domain, in which reference TRBV2 and TRBJ2-3 provide the parts outside the CDR3, is EPEVTQTPSHQVTQMGQEVILRCVPISNHLYFYWYRQILGQKVEFLVSFYNNEISEKSEIFDDQFSVERPDGSNFTLKIRSTKLEDSAMYFCAGTVDSSSTDTQYFGPGTRLTVL.

For the CDR3, the DNA is TGTGCCAGCAGTGAATTAGTCAATGAGCAGTTCTTC. This translates into CASSELVNEQFF. The V gene is TRBV28, the J gene TRBJ2-1; no clear D. Trimming pared 5 bases from V and 6 bases from J, leaving 8 bases between. This CDR3 is built from 12 residues. Per germline, CDR1 MDHEN and CDR2 SYDVKM.

This chain joins TRBV7-2 and TRBJ1-2, with TRBD1 as a possible D gene (5 bases). The CDR3 length is 16 residues. The V and J ends lost 5 bases and 8 bases respectively, with 24 bases between them. The germline CDR1 and CDR2 sequences are SGHTA and FQGNSA. The CDR3 sequence: CASSEKRDPLAGGYTF. DNA of the CDR3: TGTGCCAGCAGCGAGAAAAGGGACCCTCTAGCGGGGGGCTACACCTTC.

The chain uses TRBV7-9 and TRBJ2-1, with a weak D call TRBD2 (6 bases). The CDR3 spans 13 residues. Trimming shortened V by 5 bases and J by 15 bases, and 20 bases separated the two germline ends. From germline, CDR1 is SEHNR and CDR2 FQNEAQ (reference sequence). The CDR3 here is CASSPSYVVGGFF. CDR3 nucleotides: TGTGCCAGCAGCCCCTCTTACGTAGTGGGAGGGTTCTTC. Supplemented by reference TRBV7-9 and TRBJ2-1, the full variable domain reads DTGVSQNPRHKITKRGQNVTFRCDPISEHNRLYWYRQTLGQGPEFLTYFQNEAQLEKSRLLSDRFSAERPKGSFSTLEIQRTEQGDSAMYLCASSPSYVVGGFFGPGTRLTVL.

V and J are TRBV5-4 and TRBJ1-2; D is ambiguous. This CDR3 is 15 amino acids long. The germline gives CDR1 SGHNT, CDR2 YYREEE (reference sequence). V lost 4 bases and J lost 4, with 17 bases in between. The CDR3 protein is CASSPLAGSLYGYTF. CDR3 DNA: TGTGCCAGCAGCCCCCTTGCGGGCAGCCTCTATGGCTACACCTTC. Full variable domain (missing parts from reference TRBV5-4 and TRBJ1-2): ETGVTQSPTHLIKTRGQQVTLRCSSQSGHNTVSWYQQALGQGPQFIFQYYREEENGRGNFPPRFSGLQFPNYSSELNVNALELDDSALYLCASSPLAGSLYGYTFGSGTRLTVV.

This clone was counted a single time. The genes are TRBV5-1 and TRBJ1-4, with a tentative D call TRBD1 (6 bases). Trimming removed 0 bases at V and 7 bases at J, with 10 bases between. CDR1 and CDR2 (germline): SGHRS, YFSETQ. The CDR3 is made up of 14 amino acids. This chain's CDR3 is CASSLDGRGEKLFF. The DNA for the CDR3 is TGCGCCAGCAGCTTGGATGGCAGGGGTGAAAAACTGTTTTTT. The complete variable domain, with remaining parts taken from reference TRBV5-1 and TRBJ1-4, reads KAGVTQTPRYLIKTRGQQVTLSCSPISGHRSVSWYQQTPGQGLQFLFEYFSETQRNKGNFPGRFSGRQFSNSRSEMNVSTLELGDSALYLCASSLDGRGEKLFFGSGTQLSVL.

Note on this clone: The junction and the germline gene differ at one end; a read error may be behind it. This chain links TRBV5-6 with TRBJ2-7; D call uncertain. The CDR3 has 14 residues. The germline V gene has CDR1 SGHDT and CDR2 YYEEEE. CDR3 residues: CASRFSGRVYEQYF. The CDR3 bases are TGTGCCAGCCGCTTCTCGGGTCGGGTCTACGAGCAGTACTTC.

The V and J genes are TRBV5-4 and TRBJ2-5, with 11 bases matching TRBD2. The CDR3 is 15 amino acids. V trimming: 4 bases; J trimming: 5 bases; junction bases outside the gene matches: 7. Germline CDR1 is SGHNT and CDR2 is YYREEE (reference sequence). The CDR3 nucleotides are TGTGCCAGCAGCCCCACTAGCGGGGGTGGGGAGACCCAGTACTTC. Encoded protein: CASSPTSGGGETQYF.

The chain recombines TRBV7-2 with TRBJ1-1; a possible D gene is TRBD1 (6 bases). Per the germline V gene, CDR1 is SGHTA and CDR2 is FQGNSA. CDR3 length: 15 amino acids. Trimming removed 7 bases at V and 1 base at J, with 16 bases between. CDR3 in DNA: TGTGCCAGCATTTTAGGGGGGGCTGAGAACACTGAAGCTTTCTTT. As protein: CASILGGAENTEAFF.

This clone was seen more than once but under ten times. Additional DNA sequences in this sample encode the identical CDR3. The chain is built from TRBV20-1 and TRBJ1-1; unclear D gene. V was cut by 5 bases and J by 8 bases, with 12 bases left in between. The CDR3 has 11 residues. Germline loops: CDR1 DFQATT, CDR2 SNEGSKA (reference sequence). CDR3 loop: CSARRALEAFF. The CDR3 nucleotides are TGCAGTGCTCGAAGGGCGCTAGAAGCTTTCTTT.

CDR3 residues: CASSPTSGTTKFF. CDR3 DNA: TGTGCCAGCAGCCCCACCTCCGGGACTACGAAGTTCTTC. The genes are TRBV7-6 and TRBJ2-1, with 7 bases fitting TRBD2. The CDR3 is 13 residues long. Trimming took 5 bases from V and 14 from J; bases not matched to a gene: 12. Germline V gene data show CDR1 as SGHVS and CDR2 as FNYEAQ.

The chain carries TRBV27 and TRBJ1-1; D not certain. The V gene lost 5 bases and the J gene lost 4 bases, with 14 bases spanning the gap. There are 14 residues in the CDR3. The germline V gene has CDR1 MNHEY and CDR2 SMNVEV (reference sequence). The CDR3, as DNA: TGTGCCAGCAGTAGGACCGTCGCCTCCACTGAAGCTTTCTTT. This translates into CASSRTVASTEAFF.

The chain has TRBV28 and TRBJ1-3; 7 bases agree with TRBD1. Germline CDR1 is MDHEN and CDR2 is SYDVKM. The V and J ends lost 5 bases and 3 bases, in that order; junction bases with no gene match: 7. CDR3 length: 15 residues. The CDR3 DNA reads TGTGCCAGCAGTCCGGGACAGCGCAGTGGAAACACCATATATTTT. It encodes CASSPGQRSGNTIYF.

CDR3 sequence: CASSPGLRNQPQHF. CDR3 coding DNA: TGTGCCAGCAGTCCAGGGCTTAGGAATCAGCCCCAGCATTTT. The chain is built from TRBV2 and TRBJ1-5; the D gene is possibly TRBD1 (5 bases). Per germline, CDR1 SNHLY and CDR2 FYNNEI. The V and J ends lost 5 bases and 4 bases respectively, with 12 bases between them. The CDR3 extends over 14 amino acids.

The CDR3 reads CASATLAGETGELFF. CDR3 coding DNA: TGTGCCAGCGCTACTCTAGCGGGAGAAACCGGGGAGCTGTTTTTT. The rearrangement links TRBV7-2 to TRBJ2-2, with 10 nucleotides matching TRBD2. Unmatched junction bases numbered 8, after V lost 8 bases and J lost 5 bases. Germline CDR1 SGHTA, CDR2 FQGNSA. This CDR3 comprises 15 residues.

V usage is TRBV19 and J usage is TRBJ1-5; D remains unclear. Germline-derived CDR1 and CDR2 are LNHDA and SQIVND (reference sequence). The CDR3 consists of 16 residues. Trimming removed 5 bases at V and 2 bases at J, with 16 bases between. CDR3 coding DNA: TGTGCCAGTAGTCCTACGCGAGGGAAGGGCAATCAGCCCCAGCATTTT. Translating it yields CASSPTRGKGNQPQHF.

This chain joins TRBV19 and TRBJ1-2; 7 bases are shared with TRBD1. Germline V gene sequence: CDR1 LNHDA, CDR2 SQIVND (reference sequence). The CDR3 covers 15 residues. Germline trimming cut 7 bases from V and 2 bases from J; bases unmatched to any gene: 10. CDR3 sequence reads: CASTSLGQTNYGYTF. The DNA for the CDR3 is TGTGCCAGTACTAGCCTGGGACAGACAAACTATGGCTACACCTTC. Combining the CDR3 with reference TRBV19 and TRBJ1-2 gives the whole variable domain DGGITQSPKYLFRKEGQNVTLSCEQNLNHDAMYWYRQDPGQGLRLIYYSQIVNDFQKGDIAEGYSVSREKKESFPLTVTSAQKNPTAFYLCASTSLGQTNYGYTFGSGTRLTVV.

The chain joins TRBV15 to TRBJ1-2; 7 nucleotides agree with TRBD1. V was pared by 4 bases and J by 4 bases, with 9 bases of the junction left unmatched. In germline, CDR1 is LNHNV, CDR2 YYDKDF (reference sequence). The CDR3 runs to 15 residues. CDR3 amino acids: CATSKGPTGAYGYTF. CDR3 DNA sequence: TGTGCCACCAGCAAGGGTCCTACAGGGGCCTATGGCTACACCTTC.

The rearrangement uses TRBV7-5 and TRBJ1-3; TRBD1 is the table's D call and was not checked against the DNA. TRBV7-5 is a listed pseudogene. The CDR3 extends over 14 amino acids. CDR3 region: CASSLRGAGNTIYF. CDR3 bases: TGTGCCAGCAGCCTCAGGGGGGCTGGAAACACCATATATTTT.